This entry features one T cell receptor (beta chain) sequence. Antigen unknown. A multiplex PCR was run with 60 Vbeta primers and 13 Jbeta primers. The protocol was immunoSEQ multiplex PCR, while the TCRdb copy is restricted to in-frame clones and leaves out a portion. This repertoire includes roughly 120,000 clones. This entry belongs to a study of cytomegalovirus exposure and HLA in healthy donors. V was cut by 4 bases and J by 5 bases, with 12 bases left in between. Germline CDR1 MDHEN, CDR2 SYDVKM. The CDR3 has 14 amino acids. Regarding the study as a whole: What TCR beta sequences reportedly achieved was accurate prediction of HLA-A and HLA-B alleles in most subjects. TRBV6-2, TRBV6-3 and some other V segments were unresolvable in 87-base-pair reads. Presence/absence analyses assumed roughly uniform sequencing depth across donors. Rates of TCR association differed by HLA locus in a later analysis, with DRB1 highest and HLA-C lowest.

This sequence was found in a man between 25 and 39 years old in good health and CMV-seronegative. The gene calls are TRBV28 and TRBJ1-5; D not certain. Sequencing was performed on PBMCs. As DNA, the CDR3 is TGTGCCAGCAGTTCCCCCCACCAGGATCAGCCCCAGCATTTT. Its translation is CASSSPHQDQPQHF.